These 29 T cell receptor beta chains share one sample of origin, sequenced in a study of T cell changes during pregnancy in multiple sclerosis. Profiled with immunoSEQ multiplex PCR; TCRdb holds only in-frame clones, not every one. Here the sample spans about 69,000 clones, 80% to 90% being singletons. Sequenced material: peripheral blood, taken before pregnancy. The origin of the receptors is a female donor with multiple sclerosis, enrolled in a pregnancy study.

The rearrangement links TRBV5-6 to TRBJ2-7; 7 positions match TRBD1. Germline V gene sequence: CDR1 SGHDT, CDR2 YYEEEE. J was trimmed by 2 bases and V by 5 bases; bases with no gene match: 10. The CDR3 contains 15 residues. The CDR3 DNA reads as TGTGCCAGCAGTCGCGGTGACAGGGTGGCCTACGAGCAGTACTTC. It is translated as CASSRGDRVAYEQYF.

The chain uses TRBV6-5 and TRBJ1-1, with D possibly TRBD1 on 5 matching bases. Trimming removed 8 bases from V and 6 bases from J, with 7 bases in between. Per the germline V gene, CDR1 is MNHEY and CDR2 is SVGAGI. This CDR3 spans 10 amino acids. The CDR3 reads CASGAPEAFF. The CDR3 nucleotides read TGTGCCAGCGGGGCCCCTGAAGCTTTCTTT.

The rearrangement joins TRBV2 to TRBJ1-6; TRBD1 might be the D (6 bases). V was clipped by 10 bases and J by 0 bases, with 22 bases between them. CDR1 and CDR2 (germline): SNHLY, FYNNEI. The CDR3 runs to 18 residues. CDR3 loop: CATGGQGGSSSYNSPLHF. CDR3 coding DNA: TGTGCCACCGGAGGACAAGGGGGTTCCAGCTCCTATAATTCACCCCTCCACTTT.

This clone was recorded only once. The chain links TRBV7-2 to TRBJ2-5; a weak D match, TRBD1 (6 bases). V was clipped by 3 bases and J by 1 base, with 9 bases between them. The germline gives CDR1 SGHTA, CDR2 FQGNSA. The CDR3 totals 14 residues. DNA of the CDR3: TGTGCCAGCAGCTTCGGGACAACCCAAGAGACCCAGTACTTC. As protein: CASSFGTTQETQYF.

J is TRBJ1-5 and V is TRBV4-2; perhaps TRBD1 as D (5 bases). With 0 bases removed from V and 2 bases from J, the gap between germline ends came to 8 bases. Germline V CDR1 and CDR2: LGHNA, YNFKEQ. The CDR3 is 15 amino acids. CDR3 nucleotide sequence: TGTGCCAGCAGCCAAGAGGGAGGGGGCAATCAGCCCCAGCATTTT. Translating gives CASSQEGGGNQPQHF.

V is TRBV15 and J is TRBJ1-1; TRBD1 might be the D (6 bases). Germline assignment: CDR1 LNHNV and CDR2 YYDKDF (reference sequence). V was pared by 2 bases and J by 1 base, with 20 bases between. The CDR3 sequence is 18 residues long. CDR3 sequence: CATSRSRGTLGKNTEAFF. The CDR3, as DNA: TGTGCCACCAGCAGATCTAGGGGGACCCTCGGAAAGAACACTGAAGCTTTCTTT.

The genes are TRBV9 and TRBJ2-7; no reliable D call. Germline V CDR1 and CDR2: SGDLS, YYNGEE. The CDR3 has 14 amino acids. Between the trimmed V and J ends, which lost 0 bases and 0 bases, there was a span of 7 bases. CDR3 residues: CASSVDVNSYEQYF. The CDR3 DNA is TGTGCCAGCAGCGTAGATGTCAACTCCTACGAGCAGTACTTC.

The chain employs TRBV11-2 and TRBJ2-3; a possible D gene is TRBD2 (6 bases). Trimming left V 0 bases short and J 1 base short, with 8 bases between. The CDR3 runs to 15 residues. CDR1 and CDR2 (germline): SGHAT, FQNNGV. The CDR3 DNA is TGTGCCAGCAGCTTAGAGCGGGGCGGCACAGATACGCAGTATTTT. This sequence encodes CASSLERGGTDTQYF.

The CDR3 nucleotides are TGTGCCAGTAGTTTTCCGACAGGGCTTAGCTCCTGGGACTATGGCTACACCTTC. It encodes CASSFPTGLSSWDYGYTF. The V gene is TRBV19, the J gene TRBJ1-2; 7 nucleotides agree with TRBD1. The CDR3 runs to 18 residues. V trimming: 5 bases; J trimming: 3 bases; junction bases outside the gene matches: 18. Germline assignment: CDR1 LNHDA and CDR2 SQIVND (reference sequence).

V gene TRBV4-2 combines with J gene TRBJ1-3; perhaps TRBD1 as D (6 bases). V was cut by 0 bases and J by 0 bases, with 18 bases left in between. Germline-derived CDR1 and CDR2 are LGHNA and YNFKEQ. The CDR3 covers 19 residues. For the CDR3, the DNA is TGTGCCAGCAGCCAAGATAAGGCAGGGGCAGGCGCCTCTGGAAACACCATATATTTT. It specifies CASSQDKAGAGASGNTIYF.

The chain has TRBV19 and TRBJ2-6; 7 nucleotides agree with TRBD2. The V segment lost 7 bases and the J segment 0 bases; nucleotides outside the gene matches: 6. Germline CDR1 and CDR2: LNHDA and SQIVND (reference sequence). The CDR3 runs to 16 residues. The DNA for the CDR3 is TGTGCCAGTACTCATGGGGGGGGCTCTGGGGCCAACGTCCTGACTTTC. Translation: CASTHGGGSGANVLTF.

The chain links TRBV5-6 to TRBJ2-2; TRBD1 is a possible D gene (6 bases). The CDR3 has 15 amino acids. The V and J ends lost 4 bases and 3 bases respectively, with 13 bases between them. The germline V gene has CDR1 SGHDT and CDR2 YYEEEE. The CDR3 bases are TGTGCCAGCAGCCGCCGTGCAGGGGACACCGGGGAGCTGTTTTTT. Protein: CASSRRAGDTGELFF.

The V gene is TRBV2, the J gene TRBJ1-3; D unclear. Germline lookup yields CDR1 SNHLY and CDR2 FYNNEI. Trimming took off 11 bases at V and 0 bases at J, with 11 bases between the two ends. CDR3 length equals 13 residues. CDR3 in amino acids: CAAPRDSGNTIYF. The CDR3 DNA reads TGTGCCGCACCACGGGACTCTGGAAACACCATATATTTT.

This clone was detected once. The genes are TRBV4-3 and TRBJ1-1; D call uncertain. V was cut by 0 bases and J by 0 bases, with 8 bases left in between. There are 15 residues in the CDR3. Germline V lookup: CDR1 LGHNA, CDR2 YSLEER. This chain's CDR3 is CASSQDPSMNTEAFF. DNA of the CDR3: TGCGCCAGCAGCCAAGATCCGAGCATGAACACTGAAGCTTTCTTT.

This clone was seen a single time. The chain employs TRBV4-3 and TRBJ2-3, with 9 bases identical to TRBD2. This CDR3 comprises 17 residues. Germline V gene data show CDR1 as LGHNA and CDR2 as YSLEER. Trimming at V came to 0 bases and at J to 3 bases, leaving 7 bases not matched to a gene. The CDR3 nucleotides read TGCGCCAGCAGCCAAGATTGGCTAGCGGGGCAGACAGATACGCAGTATTTT. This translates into CASSQDWLAGQTDTQYF.

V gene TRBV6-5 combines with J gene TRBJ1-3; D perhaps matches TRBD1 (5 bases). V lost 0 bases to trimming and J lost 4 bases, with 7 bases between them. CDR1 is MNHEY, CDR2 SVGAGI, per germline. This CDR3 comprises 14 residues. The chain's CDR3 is CASSYSGVGNTIYF. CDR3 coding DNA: TGTGCCAGCAGTTACTCAGGGGTCGGAAACACCATATATTTT.

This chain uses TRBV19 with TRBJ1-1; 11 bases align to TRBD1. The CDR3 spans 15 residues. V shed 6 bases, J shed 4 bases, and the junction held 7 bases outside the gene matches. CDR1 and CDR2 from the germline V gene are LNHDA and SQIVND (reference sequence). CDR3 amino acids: CASRGQGDLSTEAFF. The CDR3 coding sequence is TGTGCCAGTAGGGGACAGGGGGACCTAAGCACTGAAGCTTTCTTT.

The CDR3 spells CASSPLRDTQYF. Here the CDR3 DNA reads TGTGCCAGCAGCCCCCTCCGGGATACGCAGTATTTT. This chain joins TRBV5-5 and TRBJ2-3; D gene unclear. Trimming pared 4 bases from V and 6 bases from J, leaving 9 bases between. Germline V gene lookup returns CDR1 SGHKS and CDR2 YYEKEE (reference sequence). CDR3 size: 12 residues. Looking up the rest from reference TRBV5-5 and TRBJ2-3 gives the full variable domain: DAGVTQSPTHLIKTRGQQVTLRCSPISGHKSVSWYQQVLGQGPQFIFQYYEKEERGRGNFPDRFSARQFPNYSSELNVNALLLGDSALYLCASSPLRDTQYFGPGTRLTVL.

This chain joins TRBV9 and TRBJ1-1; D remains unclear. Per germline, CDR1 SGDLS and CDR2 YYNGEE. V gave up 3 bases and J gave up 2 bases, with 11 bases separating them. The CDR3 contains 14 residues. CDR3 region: CASSARVANTEAFF. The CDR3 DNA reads TGTGCCAGCAGCGCACGAGTTGCCAACACTGAAGCTTTCTTT.

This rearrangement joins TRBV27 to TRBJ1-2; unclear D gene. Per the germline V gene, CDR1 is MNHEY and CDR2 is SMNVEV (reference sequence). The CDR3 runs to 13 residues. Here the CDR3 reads CGSAAILYDGYTF. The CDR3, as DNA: TGTGGCTCAGCGGCTATACTATACGATGGCTACACCTTC.

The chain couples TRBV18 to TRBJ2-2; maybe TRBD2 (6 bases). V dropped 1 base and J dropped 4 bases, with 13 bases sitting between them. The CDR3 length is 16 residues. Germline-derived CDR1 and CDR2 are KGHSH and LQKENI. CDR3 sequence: CASSPRTGESTGELFF. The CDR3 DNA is TGTGCCAGCTCACCACGGACGGGAGAGAGCACCGGGGAGCTGTTTTTT.

The CDR3 DNA reads TGCGCCAGCAGCGACGCAATATTATTAGGGACTAGGCGGATGTATGAGCAGTTCTTC. This translates into CASSDAILLGTRRMYEQFF. This chain joins TRBV5-1 and TRBJ2-1; 8 nucleotides line up with TRBD2. V dropped 4 bases and J dropped 8; count of bases not matched to a gene: 23. This CDR3 region has 19 residues. Germline assignment: CDR1 SGHRS and CDR2 YFSETQ.

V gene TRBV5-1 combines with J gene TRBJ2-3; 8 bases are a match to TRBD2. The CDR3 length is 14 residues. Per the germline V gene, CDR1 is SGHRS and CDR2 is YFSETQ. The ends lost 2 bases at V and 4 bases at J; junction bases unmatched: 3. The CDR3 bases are TGCGCCAGCAGCTTTAGTAGCGGGGCAGATACGCAGTATTTT. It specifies CASSFSSGADTQYF.

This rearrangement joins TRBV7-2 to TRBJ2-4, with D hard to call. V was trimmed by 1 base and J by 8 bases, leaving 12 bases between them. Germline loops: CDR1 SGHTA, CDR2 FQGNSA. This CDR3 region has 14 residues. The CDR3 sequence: CASSLDGPLDIQYF. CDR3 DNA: TGTGCCAGCAGCTTAGATGGCCCGTTGGACATTCAGTACTTC.

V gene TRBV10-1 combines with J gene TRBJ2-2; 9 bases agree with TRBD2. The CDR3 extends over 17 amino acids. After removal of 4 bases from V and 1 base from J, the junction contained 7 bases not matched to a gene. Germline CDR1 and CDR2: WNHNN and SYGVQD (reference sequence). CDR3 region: CASSGTLAGVNTGELFF. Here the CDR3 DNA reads TGCGCCAGCAGTGGCACACTAGCGGGTGTGAACACCGGGGAGCTGTTTTTT.

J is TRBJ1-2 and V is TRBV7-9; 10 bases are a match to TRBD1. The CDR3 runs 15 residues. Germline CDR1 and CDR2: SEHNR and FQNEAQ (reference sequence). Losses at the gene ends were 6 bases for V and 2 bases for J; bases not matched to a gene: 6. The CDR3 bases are TGTGCCAGCAGGGGCCCGGGACAGGGGAACTATGGCTACACCTTC. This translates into CASRGPGQGNYGYTF.

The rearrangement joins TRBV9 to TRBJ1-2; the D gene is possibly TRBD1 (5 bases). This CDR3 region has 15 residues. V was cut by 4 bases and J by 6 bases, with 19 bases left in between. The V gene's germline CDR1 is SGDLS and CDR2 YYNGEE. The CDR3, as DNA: TGTGCCAGCAGCTCCTCAGGGAATTGGGCGAATGGCTACACCTTC. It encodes CASSSSGNWANGYTF.

In DNA, the CDR3 is TGTGCCAGCAGTCCCTACCGGGGGTACAACGAGCAGTACTTC. This codes for CASSPYRGYNEQYF. The chain has TRBV27 and TRBJ2-7, with TRBD2 as a possible D gene (6 bases). This CDR3 comprises 14 residues. V was trimmed by 5 bases and J by 5 bases, leaving 16 bases between them. Germline CDR1 reads MNHEY; CDR2 reads SMNVEV (reference sequence).

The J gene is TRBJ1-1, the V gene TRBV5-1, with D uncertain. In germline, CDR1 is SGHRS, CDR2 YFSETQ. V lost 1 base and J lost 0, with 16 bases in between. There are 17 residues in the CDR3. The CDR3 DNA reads TGCGCCAGCAGCTTGCTTGCCATAGCCCCGTTGAACACTGAAGCTTTCTTT. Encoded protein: CASSLLAIAPLNTEAFF.